This entry lists 31 T cell receptor beta chains sequenced from one sample in a study of shared clonotypes between healthy human individuals. This table comes from immunoSEQ multiplex PCR, and its TCRdb copy is limited to in-frame clones, with some not included. The table records roughly 1,100,000 clones, under 80% of them present only once. Input material: memory CD4+ T cells sorted from blood. Subset reported: CD45RA-negative fraction. Source of these receptors: a man younger than 35 in good health.

V usage is TRBV9 and J usage is TRBJ2-3; unclear D gene. V was pared by 0 bases and J by 4 bases, with 9 bases between. This CDR3 is built from 14 residues. The germline CDR1 and CDR2 sequences are SGDLS and YYNGEE. The DNA for the CDR3 is TGTGCCAGCAGCGTAGGGCGGATCGCAGATACGCAGTATTTT. Its protein product is CASSVGRIADTQYF.

This clone was found once. The rearrangement joins TRBV7-2 to TRBJ2-7, with D tentatively TRBD2 (6 bases). The V gene lost 2 bases and the J gene lost 5 bases, with 16 bases spanning the gap. CDR1 is SGHTA and CDR2 is FQGNSA in the germline V gene. The CDR3 is made up of 15 amino acids. The CDR3 protein is CASSLSAGHGNEQYF. The CDR3 bases are TGTGCCAGCAGCTTATCGGCGGGGCATGGGAACGAGCAGTACTTC.

This clone was recorded a few times. This chain links TRBV30 with TRBJ1-5, with 7 bases fitting TRBD1. CDR3 length: 13 residues. In germline, CDR1 is GTSNPN, CDR2 SVGIG (reference sequence). The V segment lost 3 bases and the J segment 3 bases; nucleotides outside the gene matches: 2. The CDR3 sequence is CAWRGQINQPQHF. The CDR3, as DNA: TGTGCCTGGAGGGGACAGATCAATCAGCCCCAGCATTTT. Based on the CDR3 plus reference TRBV30 and TRBJ1-5, the full variable domain is SQTIHQWPATLVQPVGSPLSLECTVEGTSNPNLYWYRQAAGRGLQLLFYSVGIGQISSEVPQNLSASRPQDRQFILSSKKLLLSDSGFYLCAWRGQINQPQHFGDGTRLSIL.

Ten or more counts support this clone. The V call is TRBV28, the J call TRBJ2-7; 8 nucleotides agree with TRBD1. Germline V gives CDR1 MDHEN, CDR2 SYDVKM. The V and J ends lost 6 bases and 4 bases, in that order; junction bases with no gene match: 5. The CDR3 runs 13 residues. The CDR3 coding sequence is TGTGCCAGCAGCCCGACAGGGGTGTACGAGCAGTACTTC. Amino acids: CASSPTGVYEQYF.

The J gene is TRBJ2-2, the V gene TRBV19; tentative D call: TRBD1 (6 bases). Trimming took 0 bases from V and 6 from J, leaving 11 bases between them. This CDR3 region has 15 residues. Germline-derived CDR1 and CDR2 are LNHDA and SQIVND (reference sequence). This CDR3 reads CASSIEQGKAGELFF. In DNA form, the CDR3 reads TGTGCCAGTAGTATAGAACAGGGAAAAGCCGGGGAGCTGTTTTTT.

The J gene is TRBJ2-5, the V gene TRBV5-1; D might be TRBD1 (6 bases). The CDR3 is 15 residues long. CDR1 and CDR2 from the germline V gene are SGHRS and YFSETQ. Trimming shortened V by 3 bases and J by 5 bases, and 17 bases separated the two germline ends. This CDR3 reads CASSSGDTQVETQYF. Here the CDR3 DNA reads TGCGCCAGCAGCTCCGGGGACACCCAGGTCGAGACCCAGTACTTC.

The gene calls are TRBV11-2 and TRBJ1-6; 9 bases are a match to TRBD1. From germline, CDR1 is SGHAT and CDR2 FQNNGV. This CDR3 comprises 15 residues. Losses at the gene ends were 6 bases for V and 10 bases for J; bases not matched to a gene: 10. CDR3 nucleotide sequence: TGTGCCAGCAGTTCATCGGGACAGGGTCTATCACCCCTCCACTTT. Protein product: CASSSSGQGLSPLHF.

The gene calls are TRBV10-3 and TRBJ1-2; D unresolved. V was trimmed by 3 bases and J by 8 bases, leaving 16 bases between them. CDR1 and CDR2 (germline): ENHRY, SYGVKD. The CDR3 extends over 14 amino acids. CDR3 in DNA: TGTGCCATCAGTGAAGACTTTGGGGTTTGGGGCTACACCTTC. It specifies CAISEDFGVWGYTF.

The DNA of the CDR3 is TGTGCCAGCAGCTTAGGTCTAGCGGGTGGCGATGAGCAGTTCTTC. Its translation is CASSLGLAGGDEQFF. The rearrangement joins TRBV11-3 to TRBJ2-1; 8 bases are shared with TRBD2. J gave up 8 bases and V 1 base, and 7 bases lay outside the gene matches. CDR1 is SGHNT and CDR2 is YENEEA in the germline V gene. CDR3 length equals 15 residues.

Comments on this clone: Relative to the germline gene, one junction end is altered; a read error may explain this. The rearrangement links TRBV5-4 to TRBJ2-4; D gene uncertain. The length of the CDR3 is 12 residues. Germline lookup yields CDR1 SGHNT and CDR2 YYREEE (reference sequence). Here the CDR3 reads CASSLGFGSRNF. The DNA for the CDR3 is TGTGCCAGCAGCTTGGGATTCGGCAGTCGCAACTTC. The whole variable domain, filled in from reference TRBV5-4 and TRBJ2-4, reads ETGVTQSPTHLIKTRGQQVTLRCSSQSGHNTVSWYQQALGQGPQFIFQYYREEENGRGNFPPRFSGLQFPNYSSELNVNALELDDSALYLCASSLGFGSRNFGAGTRLSVL.

The sample holds one count of this clone. The chain uses TRBV28 and TRBJ1-1, with D possibly being TRBD1 (6 bases). Looked up from germline, CDR1 is MDHEN and CDR2 is SYDVKM. V lost 6 bases and J lost 1, with 15 bases in between. This CDR3 is 15 amino acids long. The CDR3: CASRNSGQPNTEAFF. The CDR3 nucleotides are TGTGCCAGCAGAAACTCCGGACAGCCGAACACTGAAGCTTTCTTT.

Only one count was recorded for this clone. The chain uses TRBV6-1 and TRBJ2-7; unclear D gene. The germline V and J ends were trimmed by 1 base and 5 bases, with 9 bases remaining between them. This CDR3 spans 13 amino acids. Germline assignment: CDR1 MNHNS and CDR2 SASEGT. The CDR3 DNA follows: TGTGCCAGCAGTGAAGTGGGTAGCAACGAGCAGTACTTC. Encoded protein: CASSEVGSNEQYF.

As concerns this clone: This same CDR3 is encoded by further DNA sequences in the sample. V is TRBV6-5 and J is TRBJ1-6, with D possibly being TRBD1 (6 bases). The germline CDR1 and CDR2 sequences are MNHEY and SVGAGI. The CDR3 covers 16 residues. Trimming pared 0 bases from V and 4 bases from J, leaving 10 bases between. The CDR3 protein is CASSYSGQLYNSPLHF. In nucleotides, the CDR3 is TGTGCCAGCAGTTACTCCGGACAGTTATATAATTCACCCCTCCACTTT.

This chain links TRBV19 with TRBJ1-2; 8 bases are a match to TRBD1. Germline assignment: CDR1 LNHDA and CDR2 SQIVND (reference sequence). Trimming took 5 bases from V and 0 from J; bases not matched to a gene: 8. The CDR3 has 16 amino acids. In nucleotides, the CDR3 is TGTGCCAGTAGTCCCTGGACAGGGCCCTCTAACTATGGCTACACCTTC. Translated, it gives CASSPWTGPSNYGYTF.

The rearrangement links TRBV5-1 to TRBJ2-5, with a tentative D call TRBD1 (6 bases). The CDR3 has 14 amino acids. Germline-derived CDR1 and CDR2 are SGHRS and YFSETQ. V was shortened by 4 bases and J by 3 bases, with 13 bases between the two germline ends. The CDR3 here is CASSTDSLKETQYF. The CDR3 nucleotides are TGCGCCAGCAGCACGGACAGCCTGAAAGAGACCCAGTACTTC.

The chain couples TRBV7-9 to TRBJ2-5; 8 bases fit TRBD2. After removal of 5 bases from V and 5 bases from J, the junction contained 13 bases not matched to a gene. Germline loops: CDR1 SEHNR, CDR2 FQNEAQ (reference sequence). The CDR3 has 16 amino acids. The CDR3 sequence is CASSPTGAGLDETQYF. CDR3 nucleotide sequence: TGTGCCAGCAGCCCAACTGGCGCGGGACTAGATGAGACCCAGTACTTC.

The rearrangement joins TRBV18 to TRBJ2-7; possibly TRBD2 for D (5 bases). Per germline, CDR1 KGHSH and CDR2 LQKENI. The CDR3 sequence is 14 residues long. Trimming stripped 6 bases from V and 2 bases from J, with 14 bases between. The CDR3 reads CASSTGLPAYEQYF. CDR3 coding DNA: TGTGCCAGCTCCACTGGACTGCCCGCCTACGAGCAGTACTTC.

V usage is TRBV18 and J usage is TRBJ2-7; no clear D gene. Germline V gene sequence: CDR1 KGHSH, CDR2 LQKENI. The V end lost 2 bases, the J end lost 0 bases, and 8 bases lay between the germline ends. The CDR3 spans 14 residues. The CDR3 loop is CASSPGSISYEQYF. In nucleotides, the CDR3 is TGTGCCAGCTCACCAGGGTCAATCTCCTACGAGCAGTACTTC. Combining the CDR3 with reference TRBV18 and TRBJ2-7 gives the whole variable domain NAGVMQNPRHLVRRRGQEARLRCSPMKGHSHVYWYRQLPEEGLKFMVYLQKENIIDESGMPKERFSAEFPKEGPSILRIQQVVRGDSAAYFCASSPGSISYEQYFGPGTRLTVT.

This rearrangement joins TRBV27 to TRBJ2-5, with 9 bases lining up with TRBD1. CDR1 and CDR2 from the germline V gene are MNHEY and SMNVEV (reference sequence). The length of the CDR3 is 19 residues. V shed 5 bases and J 9 bases; nucleotides not matched to a gene: 25. The CDR3 is CASSLSPLSGTGRGKAQYF. The CDR3 DNA reads as TGTGCCAGCAGTCTCAGCCCTCTTTCCGGGACAGGGCGCGGAAAGGCCCAGTACTTC.

The chain links TRBV10-2 to TRBJ2-3, with 8 bases identical to TRBD2. The germline V gene has CDR1 WSHSY and CDR2 SAAADI. CDR3 size: 14 residues. V was clipped by 8 bases and J by 7 bases; unmatched bases: 11. The CDR3 DNA sequence: TGCGCCAGCGCCTCCGGACTAGCACTGAATACGCAGTATTTT. Amino acids: CASASGLALNTQYF.

Of note for this clone: The same CDR3 also results from other DNA sequences found in this sample. This chain uses TRBV5-1 with TRBJ2-7, with 8 bases that match TRBD1. Germline V gene sequence: CDR1 SGHRS, CDR2 YFSETQ. Germline trimming cut 4 bases from V and 5 bases from J; bases unmatched to any gene: 8. The CDR3 runs 14 residues. For the CDR3, the DNA is TGCGCCAGCAGCCTCGGACAGGGAGGTAACGAGCAGTACTTC. Protein: CASSLGQGGNEQYF.

This clone was seen more than once but under ten times. The chain joins TRBV7-2 to TRBJ1-2; D remains ambiguous. The V end lost 5 bases, the J end lost 0 bases, and 13 bases lay between the germline ends. CDR3 length: 15 residues. Looked up from germline, CDR1 is SGHTA and CDR2 is FQGNSA. CDR3 nucleotide sequence: TGTGCCAGCAGCCCTAGGGTGTCGCCTAACTATGGCTACACCTTC. The encoded protein is CASSPRVSPNYGYTF.

The V and J genes are TRBV19 and TRBJ1-5; tentative D call: TRBD1 (5 bases). This CDR3 is built from 15 residues. The germline CDR1 and CDR2 sequences are LNHDA and SQIVND (reference sequence). The germline V and J ends were trimmed by 11 bases and 0 bases, with 17 bases remaining between them. CDR3 sequence (DNA): TGTGCCCGTTCAGGTGACAGCTATAGCAATCAGCCCCAGCATTTT. Its translation is CARSGDSYSNQPQHF.

The genes are TRBV6-4 and TRBJ1-1; no reliable D call. This CDR3 region has 15 residues. The germline CDR1 and CDR2 sequences are MRHNA and SNTAGT. V dropped 10 bases and J dropped 0 bases, with 18 bases sitting between them. This CDR3 is CATLKGRIMNTEAFF. In nucleotides, the CDR3 is TGTGCCACCCTAAAAGGACGGATAATGAACACTGAAGCTTTCTTT.

The CDR3 spells CASKPGPQYGYTF. The CDR3 DNA reads as TGTGCCAGCAAACCGGGGCCCCAATATGGCTACACCTTC. This chain uses TRBV6-5 with TRBJ1-2; TRBD1 is a possible D gene (5 bases). V was trimmed by 7 bases and J by 5 bases, leaving 14 bases between them. Looked up from germline, CDR1 is MNHEY and CDR2 is SVGAGI. This CDR3 contains 13 residues.

V gene TRBV9 combines with J gene TRBJ2-2; TRBD1 aligns across 9 bases. Germline lookup yields CDR1 SGDLS and CDR2 YYNGEE. The CDR3 has 17 residues. The ends lost 3 bases at V and 1 base at J; junction bases unmatched: 7. CDR3 sequence: CASSADPGQGNTGELFF. CDR3 bases: TGTGCCAGCAGCGCCGACCCGGGACAGGGGAACACCGGGGAGCTGTTTTTT.

The chain is built from TRBV5-4 and TRBJ1-1; D call uncertain. The CDR3 is made up of 15 amino acids. V lost 1 base and J 7 bases, leaving 17 bases between the germline ends. Germline V lookup: CDR1 SGHNT, CDR2 YYREEE (reference sequence). The CDR3 region has the DNA TGTGCCAGCAGCTTGATAGGGAGTATAAAAGGTGAAGCTTTCTTT. This encodes CASSLIGSIKGEAFF.

This chain uses TRBV6-1 with TRBJ2-7; perhaps D is TRBD1 or TRBD2 (5 bases each). V was pared by 6 bases and J by 4 bases, with 19 bases between. The CDR3 extends over 15 amino acids. Germline V lookup: CDR1 MNHNS, CDR2 SASEGT. The CDR3, as DNA: TGTGCCAGCAGCGGGACGGAGCGTGGCCTTTACGAGCAGTACTTC. Its translation: CASSGTERGLYEQYF.

This chain uses TRBV10-3 with TRBJ1-2; TRBD1 matches 9 bases. Germline loops: CDR1 ENHRY, CDR2 SYGVKD. The junction had 1 base not matched to a gene; V was cut back by 2 bases and J by 6 bases. This CDR3 spans 13 amino acids. DNA for the CDR3: TGTGCCATCAGTGAGCGGGACAGGGATGGCTACACCTTC. This gives the protein CAISERDRDGYTF.

The V call is TRBV13, the J call TRBJ1-1; TRBD1 agrees at 10 bases. V lost 0 bases, J lost 10 bases, and 5 bases stayed unmatched. Looked up from germline, CDR1 is PRHDT and CDR2 is FYEKMQ (reference sequence). This CDR3 has 14 residues. The CDR3 here is CASSLGRQGAAAFF. In DNA, the CDR3 is TGTGCCAGCAGCTTAGGGCGACAGGGGGCAGCAGCTTTCTTT.

The rearrangement links TRBV5-1 to TRBJ2-6; no definite D call. Germline CDR1 SGHRS, CDR2 YFSETQ. This CDR3 is 16 amino acids long. V shed 1 base and J shed 0 bases, with 8 bases lying between them. CDR3: CASSLLANSGANVLTF. CDR3 DNA sequence: TGCGCCAGCAGCTTGCTGGCAAACTCTGGGGCCAACGTCCTGACTTTC.